The 3 T cell receptor beta chains in this list originate from one sample, sequenced in a study of regulatory and conventional T cells in RAG deficiency. The sorted regulatory T cells were CD4+, CD25-high and CD127-low, with genomic DNA sequenced. TCRdb's table, derived via immunoSEQ multiplex PCR, lists solely in-frame clones and lacks some. The sample shows 25,000 to 35,000 clones, about 93% of them seen only once. In addition, the sample was reused for a study of regulatory T cells. That study reports: The primer mix had 52 TRBV and 13 TRBJ primers.

The sequenced material came from Tregs sorted from blood. The receptors shown here come from a human donor in good health.

This rearrangement joins TRBV18 to TRBJ2-7; possibly TRBD1 for D (6 bases). The length of the CDR3 is 13 residues. From germline, CDR1 is KGHSH and CDR2 LQKENI. V dropped 3 bases and J dropped 4 bases, with 10 bases sitting between them. In DNA form, the CDR3 reads TGTGCCAGCTCACCCGGACAGCCTTACGAGCAGTACTTC. It yields the protein CASSPGQPYEQYF.

The chain has TRBV27 and TRBJ1-2, with no clear D. The CDR3 runs 14 residues. Between the trimmed V and J ends, which lost 6 bases and 2 bases, there was a span of 13 bases. Looked up from germline, CDR1 is MNHEY and CDR2 is SMNVEV (reference sequence). This CDR3 reads CASRSPSRNYGYTF. The CDR3 coding sequence is TGTGCCAGCAGATCCCCAAGTCGGAACTATGGCTACACCTTC.

The chain combines TRBV19 with TRBJ1-2, with 7 bases fitting TRBD1. This CDR3 contains 13 residues. Trimming took 5 bases from V and 4 from J; bases not matched to a gene: 4. Germline CDR1 is LNHDA and CDR2 is SQIVND (reference sequence). CDR3: CASSSQGFYGYTF. DNA for the CDR3: TGTGCCAGTAGTTCACAGGGGTTCTATGGCTACACCTTC.